The 27 T cell receptor beta chains below all came from one sample that was sequenced in a study of Tregs in tolerant kidney transplant recipients. This table comes from immunoSEQ multiplex PCR, and its TCRdb copy is limited to in-frame clones, with some not included. The table has 15,000 to 20,000 clones, around 60% seen once. Antigens of these TCRs are unknown. The sample comprised Tregs from blood cultured with allogeneic cells. The receptors derive from a human donor in good health.

This rearrangement joins TRBV6-5 to TRBJ2-1; TRBD1 matches 7 bases. This CDR3 contains 15 residues. After removal of 6 bases from V and 0 bases from J, the junction contained 5 bases not matched to a gene. Germline lookup yields CDR1 MNHEY and CDR2 SVGAGI. The chain's CDR3 is CASREDRSSYNEQFF. DNA for the CDR3: TGTGCCAGCAGGGAGGACAGGAGCTCCTACAATGAGCAGTTCTTC.

This clone was seen at least ten times. The V gene is TRBV5-6, the J gene TRBJ1-6; D is possibly TRBD1 (5 bases). The length of the CDR3 is 12 residues. V lost 4 bases and J 10 bases, leaving 9 bases between the germline ends. Germline-derived CDR1 and CDR2 are SGHDT and YYEEEE. The CDR3 DNA reads TGTGCCAGCAGCCCCGGGGGGTCACCCCTCCACTTT. It specifies CASSPGGSPLHF.

In its sample, this clone was seen a few times. The chain joins TRBV9 to TRBJ2-7; D is undetermined. The V end was cut by 7 bases, the J end by 6 bases, with 23 bases between. The CDR3 runs 15 residues. In germline, CDR1 is SGDLS, CDR2 YYNGEE. The CDR3 loop reads CASDSRQSKPIEQYF. In nucleotides, the CDR3 is TGTGCCAGCGACTCCCGGCAGTCCAAGCCTATCGAGCAGTACTTC.

This clone ranks as large. This chain joins TRBV18 and TRBJ2-7, with D uncertain. CDR1 and CDR2 from the germline V gene are KGHSH and LQKENI. The CDR3 is made up of 14 amino acids. V lost 4 bases to trimming and J lost 2 bases, with 12 bases between them. DNA for the CDR3: TGTGCCAGCTCACACCTCCCTATCACCTACGAGCAGTACTTC. Translation: CASSHLPITYEQYF.

This clone was recorded many times. The V call is TRBV2, the J call TRBJ1-1; tentative D call: TRBD1 (5 bases). Germline V CDR1 and CDR2: SNHLY, FYNNEI. This CDR3 has 13 amino acids. Trimming pared 4 bases from V and 1 base from J, leaving 7 bases between. The CDR3 DNA is TGTGCCAGCAGTGGGGACGGGAACACTGAAGCTTTCTTT. It specifies CASSGDGNTEAFF.

V gene TRBV4-1 combines with J gene TRBJ1-5, with D uncertain. In germline, CDR1 is MGHRA, CDR2 YSYEKL. Trimming shortened V by 4 bases and J by 3 bases, and 7 bases separated the two germline ends. The CDR3 is made up of 13 amino acids. CDR3 coding DNA: TGCGCCAGCAGCCCCTTAATCAATCAGCCCCAGCATTTT. Protein product: CASSPLINQPQHF.

This chain links TRBV4-2 with TRBJ2-7; D is perhaps TRBD2 (6 bases). V lost 4 bases to trimming and J lost 1 base, with 14 bases between them. This CDR3 is 15 amino acids long. Per germline, CDR1 LGHNA and CDR2 YNFKEQ. The CDR3, as DNA: TGTGCCAGCAGCCCCGGGCGCGGGAAATCCTACGAGCAGTACTTC. Translating gives CASSPGRGKSYEQYF.

The chain is built from TRBV27 and TRBJ2-7; 9 bases fit TRBD1. The CDR3 is 13 amino acids. Germline assignment: CDR1 MNHEY and CDR2 SMNVEV (reference sequence). Trimming cost V 6 bases and J 5 bases; bases outside gene matches: 5. In DNA form, the CDR3 reads TGTGCCAGCAGCCGACAGGGGGGCGACGAGCAGTACTTC. It is translated as CASSRQGGDEQYF.

This clone was recorded a few times. The chain combines TRBV29-1 with TRBJ2-5, with TRBD2 as a possible D gene (6 bases). The length of the CDR3 is 13 residues. Germline V gene data show CDR1 as SQVTM and CDR2 as ANQGSEA. The V and J ends lost 1 base and 5 bases respectively, with 11 bases between them. Here the CDR3 reads CSVEGTGGETQYF. The DNA for the CDR3 is TGCAGCGTTGAAGGGACCGGAGGGGAGACCCAGTACTTC.

The J gene is TRBJ2-1, the V gene TRBV5-1; D tentatively fits TRBD1 or TRBD2 (5 bases each). CDR1 is SGHRS and CDR2 is YFSETQ in the germline V gene. V lost 6 bases, J lost 5 bases, and 15 bases lay in between. This CDR3 contains 14 residues. CDR3 amino acids: CASTRGASHNEQFF. DNA of the CDR3: TGCGCCAGCACCCGAGGGGCGTCCCACAATGAGCAGTTCTTC. Together with reference TRBV5-1 and TRBJ2-1, the CDR3 gives the full variable domain: KAGVTQTPRYLIKTRGQQVTLSCSPISGHRSVSWYQQTPGQGLQFLFEYFSETQRNKGNFPGRFSGRQFSNSRSEMNVSTLELGDSALYLCASTRGASHNEQFFGPGTRLTVL.

V is TRBV20-1 and J is TRBJ2-7; unclear D gene. Deletions cut 0 bases from V and 4 bases from J, with 4 bases between. The germline V gene encodes CDR1 DFQATT and CDR2 SNEGSKA (reference sequence). This CDR3 spans 11 amino acids. CDR3 protein: CSARDTYEQYF. CDR3 bases: TGCAGTGCTAGAGATACATACGAGCAGTACTTC.

V gene TRBV7-6 combines with J gene TRBJ2-3, with 7 bases matching TRBD1. Unmatched junction bases numbered 5, after V lost 2 bases and J lost 0 bases. Germline V lookup: CDR1 SGHVS, CDR2 FNYEAQ. The length of the CDR3 is 16 residues. The CDR3 region is CASSLRPGQSTDTQYF. In DNA form, the CDR3 reads TGTGCCAGCAGCTTAAGACCGGGACAGAGCACAGATACGCAGTATTTT.

A few counts support this clone. V usage is TRBV25-1 and J usage is TRBJ2-7; D is unclear. Trimming took off 2 bases at V and 0 bases at J, with 8 bases between the two ends. Germline-derived CDR1 and CDR2 are MGHDK and SYGVNS. CDR3 length: 14 residues. The CDR3 region is CASSERPHSYEQYF. CDR3 bases: TGTGCCAGCAGTGAAAGGCCACACTCCTACGAGCAGTACTTC.

The rearrangement joins TRBV7-9 to TRBJ2-7; D perhaps matches TRBD2 (5 bases). The V end was cut by 1 base, the J end by 4 bases, with 5 bases between. The germline CDR1 and CDR2 sequences are SEHNR and FQNEAQ (reference sequence). This CDR3 is built from 12 residues. The chain's CDR3 is CASSLGRYEQYF. CDR3 DNA sequence: TGTGCCAGCAGCTTAGGGAGGTACGAGCAGTACTTC. The full variable domain, completed using reference TRBV7-9 and TRBJ2-7, is DTGVSQNPRHKITKRGQNVTFRCDPISEHNRLYWYRQTLGQGPEFLTYFQNEAQLEKSRLLSDRFSAERPKGSFSTLEIQRTEQGDSAMYLCASSLGRYEQYFGPGTRLTVT.

The chain joins TRBV16 to TRBJ2-2; D gene uncertain. The CDR3 runs to 11 residues. Germline CDR1 KGHSY, CDR2 FQNENV. Trimming shortened V by 2 bases and J by 5 bases, and 0 bases separated the two germline ends. In nucleotides, the CDR3 is TGTGCCAGCAGCCAAACCGGGGAGCTGTTTTTT. As protein: CASSQTGELFF.

V usage is TRBV9 and J usage is TRBJ2-3; D is perhaps TRBD1 (6 bases). Trimming shortened V by 1 base and J by 5 bases, and 11 bases separated the two germline ends. Germline V gene sequence: CDR1 SGDLS, CDR2 YYNGEE. The CDR3 totals 14 residues. In DNA form, the CDR3 reads TGTGCCAGCAGCGTACGCCCCAGGGGAGATACGCAGTATTTT. Protein product: CASSVRPRGDTQYF.

The chain is built from TRBV2 and TRBJ2-2; 14 bases are a match to TRBD2. Unmatched junction bases numbered 7, after V lost 4 bases and J lost 6 bases. Germline V gene data show CDR1 as SNHLY and CDR2 as FYNNEI. The CDR3 has 17 residues. The CDR3 is CASSVLGLAGVAGELFF. The CDR3 DNA is TGTGCCAGCAGTGTCCTGGGACTAGCGGGAGTTGCCGGGGAGCTGTTTTTT.

This clone was counted ten times or more. V and J are TRBV4-2 and TRBJ2-6; tentatively, D is TRBD2 (5 bases). Germline CDR1 is LGHNA and CDR2 is YNFKEQ. Trimming removed 0 bases at V and 3 bases at J, with 12 bases between. CDR3 length: 17 amino acids. CDR3 in amino acids: CASSQEGGGYGANVLTF. In nucleotides, the CDR3 is TGTGCCAGCAGCCAAGAAGGTGGAGGATATGGGGCCAACGTCCTGACTTTC.

This clone is a singleton in its sample. The chain uses TRBV5-1 and TRBJ2-3; weak D call: TRBD2 (7 bases). Germline CDR1 is SGHRS and CDR2 is YFSETQ. The CDR3 has 16 residues. Trimming cost V 5 bases and J 4 bases, with 20 bases left between them. CDR3 nucleotide sequence: TGCGCCAGCAGTTTGCTTGCTGGGGGGGCCGCAGATACGCAGTATTTT. Amino acids: CASSLLAGGAADTQYF. Together with reference TRBV5-1 and TRBJ2-3, the CDR3 gives the full variable domain: KAGVTQTPRYLIKTRGQQVTLSCSPISGHRSVSWYQQTPGQGLQFLFEYFSETQRNKGNFPGRFSGRQFSNSRSEMNVSTLELGDSALYLCASSLLAGGAADTQYFGPGTRLTVL.

The chain combines TRBV4-3 with TRBJ1-6; a weak D match, TRBD1 (5 bases). The CDR3 consists of 17 residues. In germline, CDR1 is LGHNA, CDR2 YSLEER. V shed 4 bases and J shed 10 bases, with 23 bases lying between them. The DNA of the CDR3 is TGCGCCAGCAGCCGGACCCTGGGGACCGCCGTTCAGTCACCCCTCCACTTT. Translated: CASSRTLGTAVQSPLHF.

The chain combines TRBV7-6 with TRBJ2-1; 10 bases line up with TRBD2. This CDR3 spans 15 amino acids. Germline V lookup: CDR1 SGHVS, CDR2 FNYEAQ. V lost 8 bases, J lost 4 bases, and 8 bases stayed unmatched. CDR3 residues: CASGHGSGGYNEQFF. The CDR3 DNA reads TGTGCCAGCGGCCATGGTAGCGGGGGGTACAATGAGCAGTTCTTC.

As for this clone: A much larger clone differs by one base, so this may be a read error. The V gene is TRBV4-3, the J gene TRBJ1-3, with D maybe TRBD1 (6 bases). The CDR3 spans 16 residues. Germline-derived CDR1 and CDR2 are LGHNA and YSLEER. The CDR3 protein is CASNQLRGGSGNTIYF. The CDR3 DNA is TGCGCCAGCAACCAACTTAGGGGGGGTTCGGGAAACACCATATATTTT.

This clone was counted between two and nine times. The genes are TRBV5-1 and TRBJ2-1; 9 bases fit TRBD2. J lost 5 bases, V lost 4 bases, and 10 bases had no gene match. The germline V gene has CDR1 SGHRS and CDR2 YFSETQ. This CDR3 contains 16 residues. CDR3 nucleotide sequence: TGCGCCAGCAGCAGAATAAGCGGGAGGTTTAACAATGAGCAGTTCTTC. Translation gives CASSRISGRFNNEQFF.

Comment on this clone: A read error may explain this, as a much larger clone is one base away. Other DNA sequences in the same sample also yield this CDR3. The V and J genes are TRBV6-5 and TRBJ2-7; no reliable D call. The germline V and J ends were trimmed by 7 bases and 4 bases, with 8 bases remaining between them. The germline V gene encodes CDR1 MNHEY and CDR2 SVGAGI. This CDR3 region has 11 residues. CDR3 sequence (DNA): TGTGCCAGCACCCGGGCTTACGAGCAGTACTTC. Its translation is CASTRAYEQYF.

The count of this clone is one. This chain uses TRBV5-1 with TRBJ2-5; 7 nucleotides match TRBD2. Per germline, CDR1 SGHRS and CDR2 YFSETQ. V lost 4 bases and J lost 11; bases outside the gene matches: 17. The length of the CDR3 is 15 residues. The chain's CDR3 is CASSTIAGPPGEQYF. In nucleotides, the CDR3 is TGCGCCAGCAGCACCATAGCGGGTCCCCCTGGAGAGCAGTACTTC.

This chain links TRBV30 with TRBJ1-1, with a possible D match to TRBD1 (5 bases). The CDR3 is 14 amino acids. Trimming shortened V by 3 bases and J by 1 base, and 12 bases separated the two germline ends. The germline V gene has CDR1 GTSNPN and CDR2 SVGIG (reference sequence). The CDR3 DNA follows: TGTGCCTGGAGCCCGGGCAGGGAGAACACTGAAGCTTTCTTT. This gives the protein CAWSPGRENTEAFF.

The rearrangement links TRBV14 to TRBJ2-7; TRBD2 matches at 7 bases. The V segment lost 3 bases and the J segment 6 bases; nucleotides outside the gene matches: 5. This CDR3 comprises 13 residues. Germline V gene data show CDR1 as SGHDN and CDR2 as FVKESK. In nucleotides, the CDR3 is TGTGCCAGCAGCCAGTGGGGGGGAACCGAGCAGTACTTC. This gives the protein CASSQWGGTEQYF.